Listed here is a single T cell receptor beta chain. Original processing notes: From reference gene primer amplification, estimates of nucleated cell counts were derived. The protocol was immunoSEQ multiplex PCR, while the TCRdb copy is restricted to in-frame clones and leaves out a portion. V and J calls and clone size follow that table, whereas D and trimming were derived from the DNA. The sample records 90,000 to 130,000 clones, 88% being singletons. The entry originates in a study of blood T cell repertoires in COVID-19. Study context: The United States, Italy and Spain provided the acute and convalescent COVID-19 samples. PBMCs, B-cell-depleted T cells, or T cells were the source of the cDNA or gDNA that made up the material.

Germline V gene sequence: CDR1 KGHSH, CDR2 LQKENI. The CDR3 runs to 15 residues. V shed 3 bases, J shed 5 bases, and the junction held 7 bases outside the gene matches. Sequencing was performed on peripheral blood. The rearrangement joins TRBV18 to TRBJ2-3, with 8 nucleotides matching TRBD1. The receptor's source is a human donor in a cohort sampled during active COVID-19. The CDR3, as DNA: TGTGCCAGCTCACCCCGGACAGGGATGCAAGATACGCAGTATTTT. As protein: CASSPRTGMQDTQYF.